This T cell receptor beta chain stems from a study of PD-L1 blockade in urothelial cancer. The trim removed 5 bases at V and 2 bases at J, leaving 7 bases unmatched. The CDR3 contains 14 residues. The germline CDR1 and CDR2 sequences are SGHRS and YFSETQ. The time point is: peripheral blood 6 weeks after treatment start. This table comes from immunoSEQ multiplex PCR, and its TCRdb copy is limited to in-frame clones, with some not included. Among around 50,000 clones listed, approximately 85% were seen once. This clonotype was sampled from a man aged 50-60 years with urothelial cancer. V usage is TRBV5-1 and J usage is TRBJ2-7, with 7 nucleotides matching TRBD1. The starting material was PBMCs, obtained around atezolizumab (anti-PD-L1) treatment. CDR3 in amino acids: CASSNTGQAYEQYF. The CDR3 DNA is TGCGCCAGCAGTAATACCGGACAGGCCTACGAGCAGTACTTC.